The 19 T cell receptor beta chains below come from one sample, sequenced in a study of cytomegalovirus exposure and HLA in healthy donors. PCR employed 60 Vbeta and 13 Jbeta primers. The table came from immunoSEQ multiplex PCR; TCRdb's copy has only in-frame clones and leaves some out. Of about 160,000 clones listed, 60% to 80% are singletons. The sequencing input was PBMCs. The receptors here all came from a man younger than 45 in good health and CMV-seropositive.

The CDR3, as DNA: TGTGCCATCAGTGAGTCGAACCCCGCGAGATACAATGAGCAGTTCTTC. This gives the protein CAISESNPARYNEQFF. The genes are TRBV10-3 and TRBJ2-1; D is ambiguous. This CDR3 region has 16 residues. Germline V lookup: CDR1 ENHRY, CDR2 SYGVKD. Trimming took 0 bases from V and 4 from J, leaving 13 bases between them.

V is TRBV5-4 and J is TRBJ2-6; a possible D gene is TRBD1 (6 bases). The CDR3 is 17 amino acids. The germline V gene encodes CDR1 SGHNT and CDR2 YYREEE (reference sequence). The V end was cut by 0 bases, the J end by 4 bases, with 14 bases between. CDR3 sequence reads: CASSLEVWGRGANVLTF. CDR3 nucleotides: TGTGCCAGCAGCTTGGAGGTTTGGGGGCGCGGGGCCAACGTCCTGACTTTC. The full variable domain, its missing parts supplied by reference TRBV5-4 and TRBJ2-6, is ETGVTQSPTHLIKTRGQQVTLRCSSQSGHNTVSWYQQALGQGPQFIFQYYREEENGRGNFPPRFSGLQFPNYSSELNVNALELDDSALYLCASSLEVWGRGANVLTFGAGSRLTVL.

The chain employs TRBV12-5 and TRBJ2-1; 9 bases agree with TRBD2. The CDR3 contains 15 residues. The germline gives CDR1 LGHNT, CDR2 FRNRAP. V shed 6 bases and J 3 bases; nucleotides not matched to a gene: 6. This CDR3 is CASGLSGGNYNEQFF. CDR3 bases: TGTGCTAGTGGCCTTAGCGGGGGTAACTACAATGAGCAGTTCTTC.

This chain uses TRBV18 with TRBJ2-7, with TRBD1 matching over 10 bases. V was pared by 3 bases and J by 1 base, with 3 bases of the junction left unmatched. Looked up from germline, CDR1 is KGHSH and CDR2 is LQKENI. The CDR3 totals 15 residues. CDR3 sequence: CASSPGQGGSYEQYF. CDR3 nucleotides: TGTGCCAGCTCACCCGGACAGGGGGGGTCCTACGAGCAGTACTTC.

CDR3 region: CASSPTGVDYEQYF. As DNA, the CDR3 is TGTGCCAGCAGCCCTACAGGGGTAGACTACGAGCAGTACTTC. The chain links TRBV5-4 to TRBJ2-7, with 7 bases aligning to TRBD1. The CDR3 contains 14 residues. Germline V gives CDR1 SGHNT, CDR2 YYREEE (reference sequence). Trimming took 4 bases from V and 3 from J; bases not matched to a gene: 7.

This sequence joins TRBV5-1 and TRBJ2-2; TRBD2 matches 8 bases. Germline CDR1 is SGHRS and CDR2 is YFSETQ. The CDR3 is made up of 16 amino acids. V shed 7 bases and J 0 bases; nucleotides not matched to a gene: 8. The CDR3 reads CASSGGGTTNTGELFF. Written as DNA, the CDR3 is TGCGCCAGCTCCGGGGGGGGGACGACGAACACCGGGGAGCTGTTTTTT. The full variable domain, in which reference TRBV5-1 and TRBJ2-2 provide the parts outside the CDR3, is KAGVTQTPRYLIKTRGQQVTLSCSPISGHRSVSWYQQTPGQGLQFLFEYFSETQRNKGNFPGRFSGRQFSNSRSEMNVSTLELGDSALYLCASSGGGTTNTGELFFGEGSRLTVL.

CDR3 loop: CASSESRGEETQYF. CDR3 nucleotide sequence: TGCGCCAGCAGTGAATCCAGGGGCGAAGAGACCCAGTACTTC. The rearrangement uses TRBV5-1 and TRBJ2-5, with D perhaps TRBD1 (6 bases). Trimming stripped 5 bases from V and 3 bases from J, with 14 bases between. Germline CDR1 reads SGHRS; CDR2 reads YFSETQ. The CDR3 contains 14 residues.

This rearrangement joins TRBV5-1 to TRBJ1-6; TRBD1 matches at 8 bases. Per germline, CDR1 SGHRS and CDR2 YFSETQ. V dropped 5 bases and J dropped 6; count of bases not matched to a gene: 13. This CDR3 region has 17 residues. CDR3 amino acids: CASRRRQGLVVNSPLHF. CDR3 DNA: TGCGCCAGCAGACGCAGACAGGGGCTTGTTGTTAATTCACCCCTCCACTTT.

CDR3 region: CASSQPGQGYQPQHF. The CDR3 nucleotides read TGTGCCAGCAGCCAACCGGGACAGGGATATCAGCCCCAGCATTTT. The chain is built from TRBV6-6 and TRBJ1-5; the match to TRBD1 covers 9 bases. CDR1 MNHNY and CDR2 SVGAGI come from the germline V gene (reference sequence). The CDR3 is made up of 15 amino acids. J was trimmed by 5 bases and V by 6 bases; bases with no gene match: 8.

The gene calls are TRBV23-1 and TRBJ2-1; D is unclear. TRBV23-1 is treated as an ORF (open reading frame) with a function not yet certain. Deletions cut 3 bases from V and 4 bases from J, with 13 bases between. The CDR3 covers 15 residues. The CDR3 spells CASSQSRRSYNEQFF. CDR3 nucleotide sequence: TGCGCCAGCAGTCAGTCCCGGCGGTCGTACAATGAGCAGTTCTTC.

The chain has TRBV5-6 and TRBJ2-7; D remains ambiguous. V lost 4 bases and J 2 bases, leaving 16 bases between the germline ends. Per the germline V gene, CDR1 is SGHDT and CDR2 is YYEEEE. The CDR3 consists of 15 residues. CDR3 loop: CASSKMGIRPYEQYF. The CDR3 region has the DNA TGTGCCAGCAGCAAGATGGGTATCAGGCCCTACGAGCAGTACTTC.

The chain uses TRBV25-1 and TRBJ2-1, with D perhaps matching TRBD1 (5 bases). The CDR3 has 13 residues. The V end was cut by 4 bases, the J end by 8 bases, with 12 bases between. Germline loops: CDR1 MGHDK, CDR2 SYGVNS. The CDR3 sequence: CASSVDGAYEQFF. CDR3 coding DNA: TGTGCCAGCAGTGTTGATGGGGCTTATGAGCAGTTCTTC.

The chain recombines TRBV6-1 with TRBJ2-7; TRBD2 matches 12 bases. CDR3 size: 16 residues. V gave up 3 bases and J gave up 1 base; unmatched junction bases: 4. Germline values: CDR1 MNHNS, CDR2 SASEGT. CDR3 in amino acids: CASSDPGLAGSYEQYF. CDR3 in DNA: TGTGCCAGCAGTGACCCGGGACTAGCGGGTTCCTACGAGCAGTACTTC.

The V gene is TRBV19, the J gene TRBJ1-2; no reliable D call. Per the germline V gene, CDR1 is LNHDA and CDR2 is SQIVND (reference sequence). The CDR3 is 13 amino acids. Between the trimmed V and J ends, which lost 8 bases and 4 bases, there was a span of 14 bases. CDR3 coding DNA: TGTGCCAGTTATACAGAGCAAACCTATGGCTACACCTTC. Amino acid sequence: CASYTEQTYGYTF.

The V and J genes are TRBV6-5 and TRBJ1-2; no reliable D call. The CDR3 consists of 13 residues. V lost 5 bases and J 6 bases, leaving 13 bases between the germline ends. The germline V gene has CDR1 MNHEY and CDR2 SVGAGI. The CDR3 region has the DNA TGTGCCAGCAGTGCGGCCGAGGTTAATGGCTACACCTTC. It encodes CASSAAEVNGYTF.

The V gene is TRBV5-4, the J gene TRBJ1-6; D is possibly TRBD1 (6 bases). The germline V gene has CDR1 SGHNT and CDR2 YYREEE (reference sequence). This CDR3 spans 15 amino acids. Between the trimmed V and J ends, which lost 0 bases and 5 bases, there was a span of 9 bases. The CDR3 here is CASSLGGQDNSPLHF. CDR3 coding DNA: TGTGCCAGCAGCTTGGGGGGGCAGGATAATTCACCCCTCCACTTT.

This chain joins TRBV7-9 and TRBJ2-7, with TRBD2 matching 8 bases. Germline V gene lookup returns CDR1 SEHNR and CDR2 FQNEAQ (reference sequence). J was trimmed by 2 bases and V by 4 bases; bases with no gene match: 4. The CDR3 has 14 residues. The DNA of the CDR3 is TGTGCCAGCAGCTACGGGGGGGAGACCTACGAGCAGTACTTC. Its protein product is CASSYGGETYEQYF.

Notes on this clone: The sample carries other DNA sequences with the same CDR3. This chain links TRBV5-1 with TRBJ2-7, with 7 positions matching TRBD1. Trimming took 4 bases from V and 3 from J; bases not matched to a gene: 4. CDR1 and CDR2 from the germline V gene are SGHRS and YFSETQ. CDR3 length equals 13 residues. The CDR3 region has the DNA TGCGCCAGCAGCCGTGACAGGGACTACGAGCAGTACTTC. It codes for CASSRDRDYEQYF.

The chain recombines TRBV9 with TRBJ2-1, with TRBD2 matching over 10 bases. Germline V gene data show CDR1 as SGDLS and CDR2 as YYNGEE. V trimming: 0 bases; J trimming: 10 bases; junction bases outside the gene matches: 7. This CDR3 has 15 residues. For the CDR3, the DNA is TGTGCCAGCAGCGTAGCTTCACTAGCGGGACCCGAGCAGTTCTTC. It codes for CASSVASLAGPEQFF. Combining the CDR3 with reference TRBV9 and TRBJ2-1 gives the whole variable domain DSGVTQTPKHLITATGQRVTLRCSPRSGDLSVYWYQQSLDQGLQFLIQYYNGEERAKGNILERFSAQQFPDLHSELNLSSLELGDSALYFCASSVASLAGPEQFFGPGTRLTVL.